The sequence of this T cell receptor (beta chain) was determined in a study of control samples from healthy donors and cancer patients (dated by TCRdb to the early 2020s). Library prep was done by the immunoSEQ multiplex PCR assay. This is the immuneACCESS table as TCRdb keeps it, with only in-frame sequences that have V and J called. A part of the clones is gone; compared with another copy, unresolved V genes explain less than half, and the rest is unexplained. The sample table contains roughly 93,000 clones; only one count was recorded for about 89% of them. The ten most abundant clones make up over 8.5% of the sample. CDR1 SGHTA and CDR2 FQGNSA were looked up in the germline V gene. At the junction V is shortened by 1 base and J by 4 bases; bases outside the gene matches: 2. The CDR3 runs 16 amino acids, cysteine and phenylalanine included. The CDR3 DNA has 48 bases and is translated from base 1.

Of note for this clone: Its antigen is currently not known. No per-base quality is available; no much larger clone lies one base away.

The receptor's source is a woman aged 45-65 years with colorectal cancer. The chain is encoded by TRBV7-2 joined to TRBJ2-3, with TRBD2 identical over 13 junction bases. Sequenced: PBMCs. Read as DNA, the sequence is TGTGCCAGCAGCTTAGGGGGACTAGCGGGGCCAGATACGCAGTATTTT. This sequence encodes CASSLGGLAGPDTQYF.